This T cell receptor beta chain was retrieved from a study of blood T cell repertoires in COVID-19. Study members were between roughly 18 and 100 years old and lived in approximately 25 US regions. All exposed participants met a person with COVID-19 within 2 weeks before entering the study. In the authors' methods: Estimates of nucleated cell counts were drawn from the amplification of reference gene primers. Sequencing used immunoSEQ multiplex PCR; TCRdb keeps in-frame clones, though not all of them. V and J calls and clone size are given by that table; D and trimming were obtained from the DNA. Found here are approximately 250,000 clones, approximately 90% of them singletons; the top ten hold about 3%. There are 14 residues in the CDR3. The V end was cut by 0 bases, the J end by 0 bases, with 3 bases between. Looked up from germline, CDR1 is LNHDA and CDR2 is SQIVND (reference sequence).

The chain uses TRBV19 and TRBJ1-5; D unclear. The origin of this receptor is a man aged 40-50 years who had been exposed to COVID-19. The sample consisted of PBMCs or T cells enriched from blood (not recorded which). The CDR3 DNA reads as TGTGCCAGTAGTATAGATAGTAGCAATCAGCCCCAGCATTTT. Its translation: CASSIDSSNQPQHF.